The clone carrying this TCR beta chain was observed a single time. The data stem from a study of Graves' ophthalmopathy and Graves' hyperthyroidism. Overall study context: Investigators collected peripheral blood at initial diagnosis, before any treatment was given.

The authors amplified TCR beta CDR3 regions, and they did so from RNA transcripts for repertoire sequencing. HTBI primers primed a first-round RT-PCR, and a second-round multiplex PCR followed. TCRdb re-analysed the multiplex PCR reads in MiXCR, keeping a single row per CDR3 protein. The data contain 200,000 to 250,000 distinct CDR3 sequences, 45% of them singletons. Per germline, CDR1 MGHDK and CDR2 SYGVNS. Trimming shortened V by 6 bases and J by 4 bases, and 30 bases separated the two germline ends. The CDR3 consists of 19 residues. The chain carries TRBV25-1 and TRBJ1-2; weak D call: TRBD1 (5 bases). The receptor comes from an adult man with Graves' ophthalmopathy. The material sequenced was peripheral blood. The CDR3: CASSFGQAGGSSLGYGYTF. In nucleotides, the CDR3 is TGTGCCAGCAGCTTCGGACAAGCCGGGGGTTCATCTCTCGGCTATGGCTACACCTTC.